This TCR beta chain comes out of a study of shared clonotypes between healthy human individuals. The method was immunoSEQ multiplex PCR; TCRdb's version includes in-frame clones alone and lacks a portion of them. The sample gives millions of clones, about 95% of which show up once; 0.1% to 0.15% is in the top ten. The CDR3 runs to 16 residues. The germline CDR1 and CDR2 sequences are MDHEN and SYDVKM. This clone was detected only a few times. What it binds is unknown. The study, taken as a whole, reports: Deeper or shallower sequencing was expected to change how clonotypes are shared among donors.

The receptor comes from a man aged 18-30 years in good health. This sequence joins TRBV28 and TRBJ2-5; weak D call: TRBD1 (5 bases). The better agreement between TRBJ2-7 and the DNA end casts doubt on the J call. Source material: naive CD4+ T cells sorted from blood. Sample subset: CD45RA+ positively selected. In nucleotides, the CDR3 is TGTGCCAGCAGTTTAGCGGCCAGGGTACTTACCTACGAGCAGTACTTC. Translation gives CASSLAARVLTYEQYF.